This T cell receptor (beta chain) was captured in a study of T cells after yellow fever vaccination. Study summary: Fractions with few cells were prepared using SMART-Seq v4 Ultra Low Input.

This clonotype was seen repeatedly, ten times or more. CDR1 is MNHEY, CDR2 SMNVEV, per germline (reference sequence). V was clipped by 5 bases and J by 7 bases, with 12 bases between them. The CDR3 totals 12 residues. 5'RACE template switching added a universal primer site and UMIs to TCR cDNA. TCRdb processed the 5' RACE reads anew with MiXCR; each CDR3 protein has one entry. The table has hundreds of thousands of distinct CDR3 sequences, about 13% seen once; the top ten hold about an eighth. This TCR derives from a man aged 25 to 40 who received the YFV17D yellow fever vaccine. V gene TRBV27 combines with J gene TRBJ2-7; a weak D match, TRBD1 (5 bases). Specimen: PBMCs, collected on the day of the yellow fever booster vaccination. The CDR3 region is CASSNRYLEQYF. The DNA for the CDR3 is TGTGCCAGCAGTAACAGGTATTTAGAGCAGTACTTC.